This is a list of T cell receptor beta chains from one sample in a study of Graves' ophthalmopathy and Graves' hyperthyroidism. TCRdb re-called the multiplex PCR reads through MiXCR, storing one row per CDR3 protein. The table lists 40,000 or so distinct CDR3 sequences, over 40% of them singletons. Source material: peripheral blood. These receptors all stem from an adult man with Graves' ophthalmopathy. Both conserved end residues are part of each CDR3. Fields, in order: V gene, J gene, clone size, D gene, CDR3 protein, CDR3 DNA. The D gene is left open where the match is weak. Part of the rows lack a size; the others show once, few, many or a class for expanded clones.

v_call: TRBV19
j_call: TRBJ2-1
clone_size: many
d_call: TRBD2
cdr3_aa: CASGLAGGNEQFF
cdr3_nt: TGTGCCAGTGGACTAGCGGGAGGCAATGAGCAGTTCTTC

v_call: TRBV7-9
j_call: TRBJ1-1
clone_size: medium-sized
d_call: -
cdr3_aa: CASSFEGTEAFF
cdr3_nt: TGTGCCAGCAGCTTCGAGGGGACTGAAGCTTTCTTT

v_call: TRBV11-3
j_call: TRBJ2-5
clone_size: many
d_call: -
cdr3_aa: CASSLPTGGLGETQYF
cdr3_nt: TGTGCCAGCAGCCTACCCACCGGGGGGCTAGGAGAGACCCAGTACTTC

v_call: TRBV9
j_call: TRBJ2-5
clone_size: many
d_call: -
cdr3_aa: CASAGATQETQYF
cdr3_nt: TGTGCCAGCGCTGGGGCAACTCAAGAGACCCAGTACTTC

v_call: TRBV7-2
j_call: TRBJ2-1
clone_size: -
d_call: -
cdr3_aa: CASSLERGPLSSYNEQFF
cdr3_nt: TGTGCCAGCAGCTTAGAACGGGGGCCGTTAAGCTCCTACAATGAGCAGTTCTTC

v_call: TRBV12-3/TRBV12-4
j_call: TRBJ2-3
clone_size: many
d_call: TRBD2
cdr3_aa: CASSSGSGNTQYF
cdr3_nt: TGTGCCAGCAGTAGCGGTAGCGGGAATACGCAGTATTTT

v_call: TRBV5-1
j_call: TRBJ1-1
clone_size: many
d_call: -
cdr3_aa: CASSTWGRENTEAFF
cdr3_nt: TGCGCCAGCAGCACCTGGGGCAGGGAGAACACTGAAGCTTTCTTT

v_call: TRBV9
j_call: TRBJ2-1
clone_size: many
d_call: TRBD1
cdr3_aa: CASSVGQGNYNEQFF
cdr3_nt: TGTGCCAGCAGCGTAGGACAGGGGAACTACAATGAGCAGTTCTTC

v_call: TRBV20-1
j_call: TRBJ2-7
clone_size: medium-sized
d_call: TRBD2
cdr3_aa: CSAPGTNSYEQYF
cdr3_nt: TGCAGTGCACCCGGGACTAATTCCTACGAGCAGTACTTC

v_call: TRBV2
j_call: TRBJ1-1
clone_size: -
d_call: TRBD1
cdr3_aa: CASSAQGAMSTEAFF
cdr3_nt: TGTGCCAGCAGCGCACAGGGGGCTATGAGCACTGAAGCTTTCTTT

v_call: TRBV12-3/TRBV12-4
j_call: TRBJ2-7
clone_size: many
d_call: TRBD1
cdr3_aa: CASRKGGASHEQYF
cdr3_nt: TGTGCCAGCAGGAAAGGGGGCGCGAGTCATGAGCAGTACTTC

v_call: TRBV9
j_call: TRBJ1-1
clone_size: many
d_call: TRBD1
cdr3_aa: CASSARPDRGRTEAFF
cdr3_nt: TGTGCCAGCAGCGCACGACCTGACAGGGGACGAACTGAAGCTTTCTTT

v_call: TRBV5-1
j_call: TRBJ2-7
clone_size: many
d_call: TRBD2
cdr3_aa: CASSLDLAGVAGEQYF
cdr3_nt: TGCGCCAGCAGCTTGGATTTAGCGGGAGTTGCAGGGGAGCAGTACTTC

v_call: TRBV5-1
j_call: TRBJ2-5
clone_size: -
d_call: -
cdr3_aa: CASTSGPRMQETQYF
cdr3_nt: TGCGCCAGCACCTCGGGTCCTAGAATGCAAGAGACCCAGTACTTC

v_call: TRBV19
j_call: TRBJ2-7
clone_size: -
d_call: TRBD1
cdr3_aa: CASSLSAPGQGVDYEQYF
cdr3_nt: TGTGCCAGTAGTCTATCCGCACCGGGACAGGGCGTTGACTACGAGCAGTACTTC

v_call: TRBV20-1
j_call: TRBJ1-5
clone_size: -
d_call: -
cdr3_aa: CSARASIYGQPQHF
cdr3_nt: TGCAGTGCTAGAGCGAGTATTTATGGGCAGCCCCAGCATTTT

v_call: TRBV2
j_call: TRBJ2-6
clone_size: few
d_call: -
cdr3_aa: CASSEASGVNTEAF
cdr3_nt: TGTGCCAGCAGCGAGGCCAGCGGAGTGAACACTGAAGCTTTC

v_call: TRBV20-1
j_call: TRBJ2-7
clone_size: medium-sized
d_call: -
cdr3_aa: CSAARGGEQYF
cdr3_nt: TGCAGTGCTGCCAGGGGGGGCGAGCAGTACTTC

v_call: TRBV7-3
j_call: TRBJ1-1
clone_size: once
d_call: TRBD1
cdr3_aa: CASSLRGTGDEAFF
cdr3_nt: TGTGCCAGCAGCTTAAGGGGGACAGGGGATGAAGCTTTCTTT

v_call: TRBV6-5
j_call: TRBJ2-7
clone_size: many
d_call: -
cdr3_aa: CASSYRASYEQYF
cdr3_nt: TGTGCCAGCAGTTACAGGGCCTCCTACGAGCAGTACTTC

v_call: TRBV3-1
j_call: TRBJ2-3
clone_size: many
d_call: TRBD1
cdr3_aa: CASSQGGQGYPQYF
cdr3_nt: TGTGCCAGCAGCCAGGGGGGACAGGGCTATCCGCAGTATTTT

v_call: TRBV6-4
j_call: TRBJ2-1
clone_size: -
d_call: TRBD2
cdr3_aa: CASSDSSGGNEQFF
cdr3_nt: TGTGCCAGCAGTGACTCTAGCGGGGGGAATGAGCAGTTCTTC

v_call: TRBV5-1
j_call: TRBJ1-2
clone_size: -
d_call: TRBD1
cdr3_aa: CASNPGQGIYYGYTF
cdr3_nt: TGCGCCAGCAACCCAGGACAGGGGATTTACTATGGCTACACCTTC

v_call: TRBV19
j_call: TRBJ1-2
clone_size: -
d_call: -
cdr3_aa: CASTPFGGYGYTF
cdr3_nt: TGTGCCAGTACACCCTTTGGGGGGTATGGCTACACCTTC

v_call: TRBV5-1
j_call: TRBJ2-5
clone_size: many
d_call: TRBD2
cdr3_aa: CASRMGAGETQYF
cdr3_nt: TGCGCCAGCAGGATGGGAGCGGGGGAGACCCAGTACTTC

v_call: TRBV5-1
j_call: TRBJ1-1
clone_size: -
d_call: -
cdr3_aa: CASSLKGVNTEAFF
cdr3_nt: TGCGCCAGCAGCTTGAAGGGGGTGAACACTGAAGCTTTCTTT

v_call: TRBV19
j_call: TRBJ1-1
clone_size: -
d_call: -
cdr3_aa: CASSMGEAFF
cdr3_nt: TGTGCCAGTAGTATGGGGGAAGCTTTCTTT

v_call: TRBV20-1
j_call: TRBJ1-2
clone_size: -
d_call: -
cdr3_aa: CSAIPGGGYTF
cdr3_nt: TGCAGTGCTATTCCAGGAGGCGGCTACACCTTC

v_call: TRBV4-2
j_call: TRBJ2-2
clone_size: many
d_call: TRBD2
cdr3_aa: CASSAPGLETGELFF
cdr3_nt: TGTGCCAGCAGCGCCCCGGGACTAGAGACCGGGGAGCTGTTTTTT

v_call: TRBV12-3/TRBV12-4
j_call: TRBJ2-7
clone_size: many
d_call: TRBD1
cdr3_aa: CASSWGTGEFLYEQYF
cdr3_nt: TGTGCCAGCAGTTGGGGGACAGGGGAATTTCTCTACGAGCAGTACTTC

v_call: TRBV2
j_call: TRBJ2-1
clone_size: many
d_call: TRBD1
cdr3_aa: CASKRQGAAGEQFF
cdr3_nt: TGTGCCAGCAAGAGACAGGGGGCAGCTGGTGAGCAGTTCTTC

v_call: TRBV9
j_call: TRBJ1-2
clone_size: many
d_call: -
cdr3_aa: CASSVGQGNYGYTF
cdr3_nt: TGTGCCAGCAGCGTAGGGCAGGGCAACTATGGCTACACCTTC

v_call: TRBV29-1
j_call: TRBJ2-3
clone_size: -
d_call: TRBD1
cdr3_aa: CSVESMRGQLDTQYF
cdr3_nt: TGCAGCGTTGAAAGTATGAGGGGACAGCTAGATACGCAGTATTTT

v_call: TRBV9
j_call: TRBJ1-5
clone_size: many
d_call: TRBD1
cdr3_aa: CASGRTGSGQPQHF
cdr3_nt: TGTGCCAGCGGCCGGACAGGGTCTGGTCAGCCCCAGCATTTT

v_call: TRBV7-9
j_call: TRBJ2-7
clone_size: -
d_call: -
cdr3_aa: CASSFVLAGPYVQYF
cdr3_nt: TGTGCCAGCAGCTTTGTCCTGGCGGGCCCCTACGTGCAGTACTTC

v_call: TRBV28
j_call: TRBJ2-2
clone_size: -
d_call: TRBD1
cdr3_aa: CASTLRRWDRGLGGELFF
cdr3_nt: TGTGCCAGCACCCTCCGTAGGTGGGACAGGGGGCTCGGCGGGGAGCTGTTTTTT

v_call: TRBV6-4
j_call: TRBJ2-7
clone_size: once
d_call: TRBD1
cdr3_aa: CASSGTGDYEQYF
cdr3_nt: TGTGCCAGCAGTGGGACAGGGGACTACGAGCAGTACTTC

v_call: TRBV27
j_call: TRBJ2-1
clone_size: few
d_call: -
cdr3_aa: CASSFRRHQGNEQFF
cdr3_nt: TGTGCCAGCAGTTTTCGAAGACACCAGGGAAATGAGCAGTTCTTC

v_call: TRBV6-5
j_call: TRBJ1-2
clone_size: many
d_call: -
cdr3_aa: CASSFRLSQGYGYTF
cdr3_nt: TGTGCCAGCAGTTTCCGACTCTCCCAGGGGTATGGCTACACCTTC

v_call: TRBV7-9
j_call: TRBJ1-1
clone_size: medium-sized
d_call: -
cdr3_aa: CASNQAPNTEAFF
cdr3_nt: TGTGCCAGCAACCAGGCACCGAACACTGAAGCTTTCTTT

v_call: TRBV20-1
j_call: TRBJ1-2
clone_size: -
d_call: TRBD1
cdr3_aa: CSAQGVSSYGYTF
cdr3_nt: TGCAGTGCCCAGGGGGTTTCGAGCTATGGCTACACCTTC

v_call: TRBV12-3/TRBV12-4
j_call: TRBJ2-5
clone_size: -
d_call: TRBD1
cdr3_aa: CASTIKGRQGETQYF
cdr3_nt: TGTGCCAGCACCATAAAAGGGAGACAGGGGGAGACCCAGTACTTC

v_call: TRBV5-1
j_call: TRBJ2-2
clone_size: -
d_call: -
cdr3_aa: CASADGVNTGELFF
cdr3_nt: TGCGCCAGCGCGGACGGGGTGAACACCGGGGAGCTGTTTTTT

v_call: TRBV2
j_call: TRBJ1-5
clone_size: once
d_call: -
cdr3_aa: CASREEDRPQHF
cdr3_nt: TGTGCCAGCAGGGAAGAAGACAGACCCCAGCATTTT

v_call: TRBV29-1
j_call: TRBJ1-2
clone_size: -
d_call: TRBD1
cdr3_aa: CSVESQGYGYTF
cdr3_nt: TGCAGCGTTGAGTCACAGGGGTATGGCTACACCTTC

v_call: TRBV2
j_call: TRBJ1-2
clone_size: -
d_call: -
cdr3_aa: CASSEVQRNYGYTF
cdr3_nt: TGTGCCAGCAGTGAAGTACAGCGTAACTATGGCTACACCTTC

v_call: TRBV7-3
j_call: TRBJ2-2
clone_size: -
d_call: TRBD1
cdr3_aa: CASSLMTGGGFRTGELFF
cdr3_nt: TGTGCCAGCAGCTTAATGACAGGGGGCGGGTTTCGCACCGGGGAGCTGTTTTTT

v_call: TRBV2
j_call: TRBJ1-4
clone_size: few
d_call: -
cdr3_aa: CASSEASGVNTEKLFF
cdr3_nt: TGTGCCAGCAGCGAGGCCAGCGGAGTGAACACTGAAAAACTGTTTTTT

v_call: TRBV19
j_call: TRBJ2-1
clone_size: -
d_call: -
cdr3_aa: CATKPRAGNEQFF
cdr3_nt: TGTGCCACTAAACCGAGGGCCGGGAATGAGCAGTTCTTC

v_call: TRBV6-5
j_call: TRBJ2-1
clone_size: many
d_call: TRBD2
cdr3_aa: CASSRKRDSNEQFF
cdr3_nt: TGTGCCAGCAGTCGCAAGCGGGATAGTAATGAGCAGTTCTTC

v_call: TRBV19
j_call: TRBJ1-2
clone_size: -
d_call: -
cdr3_aa: CASSGSAPLYGYTF
cdr3_nt: TGTGCCAGTAGTGGGTCCGCCCCACTCTATGGCTACACCTTC

v_call: TRBV28
j_call: TRBJ2-7
clone_size: many
d_call: -
cdr3_aa: CASSLGSTYEQYF
cdr3_nt: TGTGCCAGCAGTTTGGGCAGTACCTACGAGCAGTACTTC

v_call: TRBV5-4
j_call: TRBJ1-4
clone_size: -
d_call: -
cdr3_aa: CASSFGRGGDGEKLFF
cdr3_nt: TGTGCCAGCAGCTTTGGGCGAGGGGGAGATGGTGAAAAACTGTTTTTT

v_call: TRBV7-4
j_call: TRBJ2-1
clone_size: -
d_call: TRBD2
cdr3_aa: CASSSTSGGSEQFF
cdr3_nt: TGTGCCAGCAGCTCCACTAGCGGAGGGAGTGAGCAGTTCTTC

v_call: TRBV20-1
j_call: TRBJ2-7
clone_size: -
d_call: -
cdr3_aa: CSARPEVVAYEQYF
cdr3_nt: TGCAGTGCTAGGCCGGAGGTTGTGGCCTACGAGCAGTACTTC

v_call: TRBV20-1
j_call: TRBJ2-7
clone_size: once
d_call: TRBD2
cdr3_aa: CGALRGGDLYEQYF
cdr3_nt: TGCGGTGCCCTCCGGGGGGGAGATTTATACGAGCAGTACTTC

v_call: TRBV7-3
j_call: TRBJ1-2
clone_size: many
d_call: -
cdr3_aa: CASSLLPGGSEYGYTF
cdr3_nt: TGTGCCAGCAGCCTTCTCCCCGGGGGATCTGAGTATGGCTACACCTTC

v_call: TRBV7-3
j_call: TRBJ2-7
clone_size: -
d_call: -
cdr3_aa: CASSSRGEQYF
cdr3_nt: TGTGCCAGCAGCTCCCGGGGAGAGCAGTACTTC

v_call: TRBV7-2
j_call: TRBJ2-7
clone_size: -
d_call: TRBD1
cdr3_aa: CASSRTSGTGVSSYEQYF
cdr3_nt: TGTGCCAGCAGCCGAACATCCGGGACAGGGGTTTCCTCCTACGAGCAGTACTTC

v_call: TRBV4-2
j_call: TRBJ2-1
clone_size: many
d_call: -
cdr3_aa: CASRRAGGRSYNEQFF
cdr3_nt: TGTGCCAGCAGGCGGGCAGGTGGCAGATCTTACAATGAGCAGTTCTTC